Each of the 28 T cell receptor beta chains below was sequenced from the same sample in a study of cytomegalovirus exposure and HLA in healthy donors. The primer mix had 60 Vbeta and 13 Jbeta primers. The data were produced by immunoSEQ multiplex PCR, yet TCRdb's version contains in-frame clones alone and is incomplete. This table holds 100,000 to 150,000 clones, about 80% found once. The material sequenced was PBMCs. The receptors come from a male donor in good health and CMV-seronegative.

The V gene is TRBV5-4, the J gene TRBJ1-6; maybe TRBD1 (5 bases). The ends were cut back, 0 bases at V and 10 bases at J, with 11 bases in the middle. Germline assignment: CDR1 SGHNT and CDR2 YYREEE (reference sequence). The CDR3 length is 14 residues. The CDR3 is CASSLAERGSPLHF. The CDR3 bases are TGTGCCAGCAGCTTGGCCGAAAGGGGATCACCCCTCCACTTT.

The chain couples TRBV5-1 to TRBJ2-6, with D maybe TRBD1 (5 bases). Between the trimmed V and J ends, which lost 4 bases and 2 bases, there was a span of 7 bases. Germline-derived CDR1 and CDR2 are SGHRS and YFSETQ. The CDR3 loop spans 14 amino acids. CDR3 DNA: TGCGCCAGCAGCCTGGACACTGGGGCCAACGTCCTGACTTTC. Protein: CASSLDTGANVLTF.

This clone was seen once. This chain connects TRBV6-9 to TRBJ2-7; 7 nucleotides line up with TRBD1. The CDR3 totals 12 residues. The germline gives CDR1 MNHGY, CDR2 SVAAGI. The CDR3 DNA sequence: TGTGCCAGCAGTTTCCCAGAACCAGGGGGTCCCGTC. The encoded protein is CASSFPEPGGPV.

This clone was counted only a few times. The rearrangement joins TRBV7-9 to TRBJ2-5; the match to TRBD2 covers 8 bases. There are 17 residues in the CDR3. The germline V gene encodes CDR1 SEHNR and CDR2 FQNEAQ (reference sequence). The ends lost 2 bases at V and 1 base at J; junction bases unmatched: 9. Here the CDR3 reads CASSLKGSGGLQETQYF. The CDR3 nucleotides read TGTGCCAGCAGCTTAAAAGGGTCGGGGGGGCTCCAAGAGACCCAGTACTTC.

J is TRBJ1-1 and V is TRBV2; D is perhaps TRBD1 (6 bases). Germline loops: CDR1 SNHLY, CDR2 FYNNEI. The V end lost 6 bases, the J end lost 1 base, and 9 bases lay between the germline ends. The CDR3 contains 13 residues. The CDR3 DNA reads TGTGCCAGCAGAGGACAGTCGAACACTGAAGCTTTCTTT. Its translation is CASRGQSNTEAFF. The entire variable domain, with the rest obtained from reference TRBV2 and TRBJ1-1, is as follows: EPEVTQTPSHQVTQMGQEVILRCVPISNHLYFYWYRQILGQKVEFLVSFYNNEISEKSEIFDDQFSVERPDGSNFTLKIRSTKLEDSAMYFCASRGQSNTEAFFGQGTRLTVV.

The rearrangement links TRBV2 to TRBJ1-1; no reliable D call. Germline assignment: CDR1 SNHLY and CDR2 FYNNEI. The CDR3 extends over 13 amino acids. V lost 7 bases, J lost 6 bases, and 15 bases lay in between. The CDR3 DNA reads TGTGCCAGCATCTCTGAGAGGTCCCCTGAAGCTTTCTTT. It codes for CASISERSPEAFF.

V and J are TRBV19 and TRBJ2-1, with a weak D call TRBD1 (6 bases). V dropped 7 bases and J dropped 7 bases, with 20 bases sitting between them. The CDR3 is made up of 15 amino acids. The germline gives CDR1 LNHDA, CDR2 SQIVND (reference sequence). This CDR3 is CASKFSQSGANEQFF. CDR3 bases: TGTGCCAGTAAGTTTTCGCAGTCAGGGGCAAATGAGCAGTTCTTC.

This clone was detected only a few times. The V call is TRBV7-2, the J call TRBJ2-7; possible D gene TRBD2, 5 bases. This CDR3 spans 14 amino acids. V dropped 1 base and J dropped 2 bases, with 9 bases sitting between them. Per the germline V gene, CDR1 is SGHTA and CDR2 is FQGNSA. The DNA of the CDR3 is TGTGCCAGCAGCTTAGTCCCGGGGACCTACGAGCAGTACTTC. It encodes CASSLVPGTYEQYF.

The J gene is TRBJ1-5, the V gene TRBV19; D is undetermined. The CDR3 contains 14 residues. CDR1 and CDR2 from the germline V gene are LNHDA and SQIVND (reference sequence). Trimming removed 10 bases from V and 0 bases from J, with 13 bases in between. The CDR3 protein is CATSVDYSNQPQHF. In DNA form, the CDR3 reads TGTGCCACCTCCGTAGATTATAGCAATCAGCCCCAGCATTTT.

Turning to this clone: Sequence at one end of the junction differs from germline and may be a read error. The CDR3 loop is CAGSYAGQGRNAEAFF. CDR3 DNA: TGTGCCGGCAGTTACGCGGGACAGGGGAGAAACGCTGAAGCTTTCTTT. The chain couples TRBV6-5 to TRBJ1-1; the match to TRBD1 covers 10 bases. The germline gives CDR1 MNHEY, CDR2 SVGAGI. The CDR3 spans 16 residues.

The table lists this clone with a count of one. The chain couples TRBV7-3 to TRBJ2-7, with D maybe TRBD1 (5 bases). Germline lookup yields CDR1 SGHTA and CDR2 FQGTGA. V lost 1 base, J lost 5 bases, and 9 bases lay in between. The CDR3 totals 13 residues. The CDR3 DNA reads as TGTGCCAGCAGCTTAAATCGACAGAACGAGCAGTACTTC. This codes for CASSLNRQNEQYF.

This chain links TRBV10-3 with TRBJ2-1, with D perhaps TRBD2 (6 bases). Trimming took off 7 bases at V and 0 bases at J, with 16 bases between the two ends. This CDR3 has 16 amino acids. CDR1 ENHRY and CDR2 SYGVKD come from the germline V gene. The CDR3 region is CAITSLAQSSYNEQFF. CDR3 nucleotide sequence: TGTGCCATCACATCTCTAGCGCAGAGCTCCTACAATGAGCAGTTCTTC.

This chain uses TRBV6-7 with TRBJ1-5, with 8 bases that match TRBD1. TRBV6-7 is an open reading frame whose function is uncertain. The CDR3 is made up of 18 amino acids. After removal of 4 bases from V and 7 bases from J, the junction contained 18 bases not matched to a gene. The DNA of the CDR3 is TGTGCCAGCAGTTCGTGCGGTGGACAGGGTTTTAGGGGGCAGCCCCAGCATTTT. Its translation: CASSSCGGQGFRGQPQHF.

A few counts support this clone. The chain uses TRBV29-1 and TRBJ2-5; 7 bases are shared with TRBD2. The J call may be incorrect, as the DNA end agrees better with TRBJ2-7. The CDR3 extends over 13 amino acids. The germline gives CDR1 SQVTM, CDR2 ANQGSEA. The DNA for the CDR3 is TGCAGCGTTGAGGGGGGGGAAAGCTACGAGCAGTACTTC. This translates into CSVEGGESYEQYF.

This CDR3 reads CASSLSGGHYEQYF. The CDR3 DNA reads as TGTGCCAGCAGTTTATCAGGGGGCCACTACGAGCAGTACTTC. The chain recombines TRBV28 with TRBJ2-7; TRBD1 matches at 8 bases. Germline V gives CDR1 MDHEN, CDR2 SYDVKM. Losses at the gene ends were 1 base for V and 3 bases for J; bases not matched to a gene: 2. The CDR3 spans 14 residues.

This clone has only one observation. The chain is built from TRBV5-1 and TRBJ2-3; a weak D match, TRBD1 (5 bases). CDR3 length equals 15 residues. Germline assignment: CDR1 SGHRS and CDR2 YFSETQ. V was clipped by 5 bases and J by 2 bases, with 15 bases between them. CDR3 nucleotides: TGCGCCAGCAGTGGCCGGGCAGGGCCCACAGATACGCAGTATTTT. Protein product: CASSGRAGPTDTQYF. The entire variable domain, with the rest obtained from reference TRBV5-1 and TRBJ2-3, is as follows: KAGVTQTPRYLIKTRGQQVTLSCSPISGHRSVSWYQQTPGQGLQFLFEYFSETQRNKGNFPGRFSGRQFSNSRSEMNVSTLELGDSALYLCASSGRAGPTDTQYFGPGTRLTVL.

Worth noting for this clone: One end of the junction does not line up with germline, which may come from a read error. The V and J genes are TRBV7-9 and TRBJ1-3, with 7 nucleotides matching TRBD1. Germline V lookup: CDR1 SEHNR, CDR2 FQNEAQ (reference sequence). This CDR3 has 14 amino acids. The CDR3 spells CSSSSYRGENTIYF. The CDR3 bases are TGTTCCAGCAGCTCCTACAGGGGCGAAAACACCATATATTTT.

This chain links TRBV6-5 with TRBJ1-5; 11 bases align to TRBD1. The V gene end was trimmed by 6 bases and the J gene end by 7 bases; junction bases not matched to a gene: 2. The length of the CDR3 is 13 residues. Germline V gene data show CDR1 as MNHEY and CDR2 as SVGAGI. CDR3 coding DNA: TGTGCCAGCAGACGGACAGGGGGCCAGCCCCAGCATTTT. This translates into CASRRTGGQPQHF.

This sequence joins TRBV28 and TRBJ1-4; D might be TRBD1 (6 bases). CDR3 length: 15 residues. Trimming removed 3 bases at V and 8 bases at J, with 16 bases between. The V gene's germline CDR1 is MDHEN and CDR2 SYDVKM. CDR3 DNA: TGTGCCAGCAGTTTGATAACGGACAGAGGCGAAAAACTGTTTTTT. Translation gives CASSLITDRGEKLFF.

This rearrangement joins TRBV28 to TRBJ1-6; no clear D gene. The CDR3 is made up of 14 amino acids. CDR1 is MDHEN and CDR2 is SYDVKM in the germline V gene. V was shortened by 7 bases and J by 0 bases, with 7 bases between the two germline ends. CDR3 DNA sequence: TGTGCCAGCATGAAGAGCTCCTATAATTCACCCCTCCACTTT. It is translated as CASMKSSYNSPLHF.

The chain employs TRBV9 and TRBJ1-2; D is unclear. The CDR3 has 14 amino acids. Trimming took off 0 bases at V and 4 bases at J, with 10 bases between the two ends. Germline-derived CDR1 and CDR2 are SGDLS and YYNGEE. The CDR3 region is CASSVESEGYGYTF. CDR3 sequence (DNA): TGTGCCAGCAGCGTAGAGTCAGAGGGCTATGGCTACACCTTC.

This chain links TRBV27 with TRBJ2-1; D might be TRBD1 (5 bases). The CDR3 contains 15 residues. CDR1 MNHEY and CDR2 SMNVEV come from the germline V gene (reference sequence). Trimming cost V 4 bases and J 3 bases, with 13 bases left between them. In nucleotides, the CDR3 is TGTGCCAGCAGTTCCCCTAGGGGAATCTACAATGAGCAGTTCTTC. It translates to CASSSPRGIYNEQFF.

This chain links TRBV7-8 with TRBJ2-7, with 9 bases aligning to TRBD1. This CDR3 is 13 amino acids long. The germline gives CDR1 SGHVS, CDR2 FQNEAQ. V was clipped by 6 bases and J by 1 base; unmatched bases: 1. Here the CDR3 DNA reads TGTGCCAGCAGGGGGACAGGGTCCTACGAGCAGTACTTC. As protein: CASRGTGSYEQYF. Combining the CDR3 with reference TRBV7-8 and TRBJ2-7 gives the whole variable domain GAGVSQSPRYKVAKRGQDVALRCDPISGHVSLFWYQQALGQGPEFLTYFQNEAQLDKSGLPSDRFFAERPEGSVSTLKIQRTQQEDSAVYLCASRGTGSYEQYFGPGTRLTVT.

CDR3: CAISRAGELFF. As DNA, the CDR3 is TGTGCCATCAGCCGGGCCGGGGAGCTGTTTTTT. The chain recombines TRBV10-3 with TRBJ2-2; no clear D gene. The CDR3 is made up of 11 amino acids. The V and J ends lost 6 bases and 6 bases respectively, with 5 bases between them. CDR1 and CDR2 from the germline V gene are ENHRY and SYGVKD.

The rearrangement uses TRBV11-2 and TRBJ2-3; 7 nucleotides match TRBD2. Germline CDR1 and CDR2: SGHAT and FQNNGV. The V segment lost 6 bases and the J segment 2 bases; nucleotides outside the gene matches: 8. The CDR3 contains 15 residues. In DNA form, the CDR3 reads TGTGCCAGCAGGCCAGGCGGGAGTCCCACAGATACGCAGTATTTT. Its translation is CASRPGGSPTDTQYF.

The V call is TRBV6-6, the J call TRBJ1-2, with TRBD1 matching over 11 bases. The CDR3 sequence is 16 residues long. Germline V gene lookup returns CDR1 MNHNY and CDR2 SVGAGI (reference sequence). The trim removed 6 bases at V and 9 bases at J, leaving 15 bases unmatched. CDR3 amino acids: CASRSSDRGLPQRYTF. CDR3 bases: TGTGCCAGCAGGTCCTCGGACAGGGGGCTTCCCCAGCGCTACACCTTC.

This sequence joins TRBV6-5 and TRBJ2-7; D is possibly TRBD1 (5 bases). Per the germline V gene, CDR1 is MNHEY and CDR2 is SVGAGI. V was clipped by 6 bases and J by 0 bases, with 12 bases between them. The CDR3 is made up of 14 amino acids. CDR3 amino acids: CASSPTVSSYEQYF. CDR3 DNA: TGTGCCAGCAGCCCGACAGTTAGCTCCTACGAGCAGTACTTC.

V usage is TRBV6-1 and J usage is TRBJ2-7; D not certain. Per the germline V gene, CDR1 is MNHNS and CDR2 is SASEGT. This CDR3 has 13 residues. V shed 5 bases and J shed 0 bases, with 8 bases lying between them. For the CDR3, the DNA is TGTGCCAGCAGTCGAGACATCTCCTACGAGCAGTACTTC. It translates to CASSRDISYEQYF.